A single sample gave rise to the 9 T cell receptor beta chains below, sequenced in a study of identical twins. TCRdb re-called the 5' RACE reads with MiXCR, one entry per CDR3 protein. This table holds about 530,000 distinct CDR3 sequences, approximately 20% found once. These same data were also listed under a study on yellow fever vaccine responses in identical twins.

The specimen was CD4+ T cells sorted from blood. These TCRs come from a woman between 18 and 29 years old in good health.

This clonotype was counted at least ten times. The gene calls are TRBV20-1 and TRBJ2-3, with D possibly matching TRBD2 (6 bases). V lost 0 bases, J lost 6 bases, and 7 bases lay in between. CDR3 length: 12 residues. In germline, CDR1 is DFQATT, CDR2 SNEGSKA (reference sequence). For the CDR3, the DNA is TGCAGTGCTAGAGATGGGGGGGATACGCAGTATTTT. Translated: CSARDGGDTQYF.

This clonotype has more than one count but fewer than ten. The genes are TRBV20-1 and TRBJ2-5; D possibly corresponds to TRBD2 (6 bases). Germline CDR1 is DFQATT and CDR2 is SNEGSKA (reference sequence). Trimming took 4 bases from V and 5 from J, leaving 14 bases between them. The CDR3 covers 13 residues. The CDR3 DNA reads as TGCAGTGCTAACCCGGTTGGGGGGGAGACCCAGTACTTC. Translated: CSANPVGGETQYF.

In this sample, this clonotype turned up a few times. The chain recombines TRBV20-1 with TRBJ2-6; 7 bases align to TRBD2. The CDR3 runs 15 residues. The germline CDR1 and CDR2 sequences are DFQATT and SNEGSKA (reference sequence). Trimming removed 1 base from V and 3 bases from J; junction bases left unmatched: 3. DNA for the CDR3: TGCAGTGCTAGAGGGGAGGGGTTTGGGGCCAACGTCCTGACTTTC. Protein sequence: CSARGEGFGANVLTF.

This chain links TRBV27 with TRBJ1-1; D not resolved. Trimming shortened V by 4 bases and J by 4 bases, and 13 bases separated the two germline ends. This CDR3 spans 14 amino acids. Germline CDR1 MNHEY, CDR2 SMNVEV (reference sequence). CDR3 nucleotides: TGTGCCAGCAGTTACTCACCAGGACTCACTGAAGCTTTCTTT. This encodes CASSYSPGLTEAFF.

This clonotype has only a few counts. The chain links TRBV11-2 to TRBJ2-3, with 14 positions matching TRBD2. The CDR3 is 16 amino acids. Unmatched junction bases numbered 6, after V lost 6 bases and J lost 4 bases. CDR1 is SGHAT and CDR2 is FQNNGV in the germline V gene. CDR3 region: CASSPGLAGGSDTQYF. DNA of the CDR3: TGTGCCAGCAGTCCCGGACTAGCGGGGGGCTCAGATACGCAGTATTTT. The full variable domain, in which reference TRBV11-2 and TRBJ2-3 provide the parts outside the CDR3, is EAGVAQSPRYKIIEKRQSVAFWCNPISGHATLYWYQQILGQGPKLLIQFQNNGVVDDSQLPKDRFSAERLKGVDSTLKIQPAKLEDSAVYLCASSPGLAGGSDTQYFGPGTRLTVL.

This clonotype occurred many times. The V call is TRBV11-2, the J call TRBJ1-1, with D hard to call. CDR1 is SGHAT and CDR2 is FQNNGV in the germline V gene. V was trimmed by 1 base and J by 0 bases, leaving 6 bases between them. The CDR3 sequence is 14 residues long. Here the CDR3 reads CASSLGPLNTEAFF. CDR3 nucleotides: TGTGCCAGCAGCTTAGGACCGTTGAACACTGAAGCTTTCTTT.

V and J are TRBV28 and TRBJ1-6, with TRBD1 matching 9 bases. The CDR3 totals 16 residues. CDR1 MDHEN and CDR2 SYDVKM come from the germline V gene. With V trimmed by 5 bases and J by 8 bases, 10 bases remained unmatched. The CDR3 is CASSPPGQGWDSPLHF. The CDR3, as DNA: TGTGCCAGCAGTCCACCGGGACAGGGCTGGGATTCACCCCTCCACTTT.

This clonotype has more than one count but fewer than ten. This chain uses TRBV11-2 with TRBJ2-3; TRBD2 aligns across 8 bases. The trim removed 3 bases at V and 5 bases at J, leaving 10 bases unmatched. The CDR3 is 16 residues long. Germline V gene data show CDR1 as SGHAT and CDR2 as FQNNGV. CDR3 sequence (DNA): TGTGCCAGCAGCTTGGGACGGGGGGGCCGTGGAGATACGCAGTATTTT. It encodes CASSLGRGGRGDTQYF.

The rearrangement links TRBV2 to TRBJ2-5; D unresolved. V was clipped by 4 bases and J by 3 bases, with 9 bases between them. The CDR3 is 13 residues long. Per germline, CDR1 SNHLY and CDR2 FYNNEI. Here the CDR3 DNA reads TGTGCCAGCAGTGTCTCTAGGGAAGAGACCCAGTACTTC. The encoded protein is CASSVSREETQYF.